This entry lists 20 T cell receptor beta chains sequenced from one sample in a study of cytomegalovirus exposure and HLA in healthy donors. 13 Jbeta primers and 60 Vbeta primers were used for the PCR. TCRdb's table, derived via immunoSEQ multiplex PCR, lists solely in-frame clones and lacks some. The table includes approximately 110,000 clones, around 79% detected once. Input material: PBMCs. The receptors shown here come from a woman aged 40 to 50 in good health and CMV-seronegative.

The chain carries TRBV7-6 and TRBJ2-7; D perhaps matches TRBD2 (5 bases). V dropped 1 base and J dropped 4 bases, with 11 bases sitting between them. Germline CDR1 SGHVS, CDR2 FNYEAQ. This CDR3 comprises 14 residues. In DNA form, the CDR3 reads TGTGCCAGCAGCTTAGGAGGGTTTTCGTACGAGCAGTACTTC. Its protein is CASSLGGFSYEQYF.

As for this clone: At one of its ends the junction is not consistent with the germline gene, which may arise from a read error. The rearrangement uses TRBV9 and TRBJ2-5; 10 positions match TRBD2. The CDR3 runs 15 residues. Germline lookup yields CDR1 SGDLS and CDR2 YYNGEE. The CDR3 coding sequence is TGTGCCAGCAGCGTCGTAGCGGGAGGCCAACAGACCCAGTACTTC. Protein sequence: CASSVVAGGQQTQYF.

V usage is TRBV9 and J usage is TRBJ2-7, with TRBD1 as a possible D gene (6 bases). The CDR3 consists of 13 residues. Germline CDR1 is SGDLS and CDR2 is YYNGEE. V was trimmed by 4 bases and J by 6 bases, leaving 14 bases between them. The DNA of the CDR3 is TGTGCCAGCAGCCCCGGGACACCCACCGAGCAGTACTTC. Translated, it gives CASSPGTPTEQYF.

CDR3 loop: CASGWGQQSYEQYF. The DNA of the CDR3 is TGTGCTAGTGGTTGGGGACAGCAGAGCTACGAGCAGTACTTC. The chain uses TRBV12-5 and TRBJ2-7; 7 positions agree with TRBD1. Germline values: CDR1 LGHNT, CDR2 FRNRAP. Unmatched junction bases numbered 6, after V lost 4 bases and J lost 3 bases. CDR3 size: 14 residues.

The J gene is TRBJ2-2, the V gene TRBV5-1; 7 bases agree with TRBD1. The trim removed 4 bases at V and 10 bases at J, leaving 10 bases unmatched. Germline V CDR1 and CDR2: SGHRS, YFSETQ. The CDR3 contains 14 residues. CDR3 amino acids: CASSRGTATEELFF. The CDR3 nucleotides read TGCGCCAGCAGCAGAGGGACAGCGACGGAGGAGCTGTTTTTT.

J is TRBJ1-1 and V is TRBV6-5, with D hard to call. Trimming took off 0 bases at V and 4 bases at J, with 9 bases between the two ends. Germline V CDR1 and CDR2: MNHEY, SVGAGI. The CDR3 sequence is 14 residues long. The CDR3 DNA is TGTGCCAGCAGTTACTCTGTAGCGGCCACTGAAGCTTTCTTT. Translated: CASSYSVAATEAFF.

This clone has only a few counts. V and J are TRBV6-5 and TRBJ2-7; possibly TRBD1 for D (6 bases). The CDR3 totals 15 residues. From germline, CDR1 is MNHEY and CDR2 SVGAGI. Trimming pared 5 bases from V and 2 bases from J, leaving 16 bases between. The CDR3, as DNA: TGTGCCAGCAGTATGGGGGACACAAGTACCTACGAGCAGTACTTC. Translation: CASSMGDTSTYEQYF.

V gene TRBV7-3 combines with J gene TRBJ1-3, with D tentatively TRBD1 (5 bases). CDR3 length equals 15 residues. Germline V gene data show CDR1 as SGHTA and CDR2 as FQGTGA. V gave up 2 bases and J gave up 0 bases, with 8 bases separating them. CDR3 DNA: TGTGCCAGCAGCTTACGCGGGGGCTCTGGAAACACCATATATTTT. This sequence encodes CASSLRGGSGNTIYF.

This clone was seen a handful of times. This rearrangement joins TRBV19 to TRBJ2-1; 11 bases are a match to TRBD2. The CDR3 is made up of 17 amino acids. From germline, CDR1 is LNHDA and CDR2 SQIVND (reference sequence). The V gene end was trimmed by 5 bases and the J gene end by 7 bases; junction bases not matched to a gene: 13. This chain's CDR3 is CASSFRLTSGKGNEQFF. The CDR3 DNA follows: TGTGCCAGTAGTTTTCGACTGACTAGCGGGAAAGGGAATGAGCAGTTCTTC.

The CDR3 loop is CASSFNRAPDTQYF. CDR3 in DNA: TGCGCCAGCAGCTTTAACAGGGCCCCCGATACGCAGTATTTT. The chain couples TRBV5-1 to TRBJ2-3, with D tentatively TRBD1 (6 bases). V gave up 2 bases and J gave up 6 bases, with 13 bases separating them. The CDR3 totals 14 residues. CDR1 and CDR2 from the germline V gene are SGHRS and YFSETQ.

This chain connects TRBV28 to TRBJ2-1; D not resolved. The germline CDR1 and CDR2 sequences are MDHEN and SYDVKM. V gave up 5 bases and J gave up 0 bases, with 23 bases separating them. The CDR3 runs to 19 residues. As DNA, the CDR3 is TGTGCCAGCAGTGCCCTGCACGTGTTGCGAGACAACTCCTACAATGAGCAGTTCTTC. Translating it yields CASSALHVLRDNSYNEQFF.

The rearrangement uses TRBV4-2 and TRBJ2-3; 9 bases fit TRBD2. The CDR3 totals 17 residues. With 1 base clipped from V and 4 bases from J, the junction kept 9 bases outside the gene matches. CDR1 is LGHNA, CDR2 YNFKEQ, per germline. The CDR3 reads CASSQALAGITADTQYF. The CDR3 bases are TGTGCCAGCAGCCAAGCGCTAGCGGGAATTACCGCAGATACGCAGTATTTT.

V gene TRBV2 combines with J gene TRBJ2-3, with 8 bases aligning to TRBD2. This CDR3 comprises 15 residues. Looked up from germline, CDR1 is SNHLY and CDR2 is FYNNEI. J gave up 3 bases and V 4 bases, and 6 bases lay outside the gene matches. For the CDR3, the DNA is TGTGCCAGCAGTGGTGCTAGCGGGCCTACAGATACGCAGTATTTT. Amino acid sequence: CASSGASGPTDTQYF.

Comments on this clone: Sequence at one end of the junction differs from germline and may be a read error. The rearrangement uses TRBV15 and TRBJ1-1; D is perhaps TRBD1 (5 bases). Germline CDR1 is LNHNV and CDR2 is YYDKDF (reference sequence). The CDR3 consists of 13 residues. CDR3 nucleotide sequence: TGTGCCACCGGCAGAGCGGGGGGGGGAGGGGCTTTCTTT. It yields the protein CATGRAGGGGAFF.

The V and J genes are TRBV18 and TRBJ2-7; TRBD1 matches at 11 bases. Germline lookup yields CDR1 KGHSH and CDR2 LQKENI. V shed 4 bases, J shed 4 bases, and the junction held 9 bases outside the gene matches. This CDR3 spans 16 amino acids. This chain's CDR3 is CASSRPGTGGVYEQYF. In nucleotides, the CDR3 is TGTGCCAGCTCACGACCCGGGACAGGGGGGGTTTACGAGCAGTACTTC.

V gene TRBV5-1 combines with J gene TRBJ2-3; perhaps TRBD2 as D (5 bases). The V end was cut by 0 bases, the J end by 1 base, with 12 bases between. This CDR3 is built from 16 residues. Germline V gene lookup returns CDR1 SGHRS and CDR2 YFSETQ. CDR3 coding DNA: TGCGCCAGCAGCTTGGCCGGAGGAAGGGGCACAGATACGCAGTATTTT. Amino acid sequence: CASSLAGGRGTDTQYF.

J is TRBJ1-2 and V is TRBV5-6; a weak D match, TRBD1 (5 bases). There are 14 residues in the CDR3. Trimming took 4 bases from V and 5 from J, leaving 15 bases between them. Germline assignment: CDR1 SGHDT and CDR2 YYEEEE. Here the CDR3 reads CASSRGTLKYGYTF. Written as DNA, the CDR3 is TGTGCCAGCAGCCGGGGGACGCTCAAGTATGGCTACACCTTC.

V and J are TRBV6-4 and TRBJ2-5; 8 bases map to TRBD1. The germline gives CDR1 MRHNA, CDR2 SNTAGT. V was pared by 0 bases and J by 4 bases, with 16 bases of the junction left unmatched. This CDR3 contains 19 residues. The chain's CDR3 is CASSDSKRAPGGDLETQYF. CDR3 in DNA: TGTGCCAGCAGTGACTCGAAAAGGGCCCCAGGGGGCGATCTAGAGACCCAGTACTTC.

The chain uses TRBV9 and TRBJ2-7; TRBD1 matches at 9 bases. Losses at the gene ends were 5 bases for V and 6 bases for J; bases not matched to a gene: 12. Germline assignment: CDR1 SGDLS and CDR2 YYNGEE. There are 15 residues in the CDR3. CDR3: CASSLGGTGKFEQYF. For the CDR3, the DNA is TGTGCCAGCAGTCTTGGGGGGACAGGGAAATTCGAGCAGTACTTC.

This clone was detected only once. This chain uses TRBV5-1 with TRBJ2-1, with a possible D match to TRBD1 (7 bases). CDR1 is SGHRS, CDR2 YFSETQ, per germline. The CDR3 contains 14 residues. V lost 3 bases, J lost 7 bases, and 14 bases lay in between. CDR3: CASSSGGSLNEQFF. The CDR3 coding sequence is TGCGCCAGCAGCTCAGGGGGGAGTCTGAATGAGCAGTTCTTC.